These T cell receptor beta chains were read from a single sample in a study of neurological immune-mediated disorders. TCRdb passed the 5' RACE reads through MiXCR, listing each CDR3 protein once. Here the sample spans about 50,000 distinct CDR3 sequences, 9% to 12% being singletons. Sample: PBMCs. The receptors originated from a man between 65 and 80 years old with HTLV-1-associated myelopathy (HAM/TSP). CDR3s include the opening cysteine and the closing phenylalanine or tryptophan. The D gene is left open where the match is weak. Clone sizes are given selectively: once, few, many, or a class where the clone is expanded.

V gene: TRBV7-9
J gene: TRBJ2-7
D gene: TRBD2
clone size: many
CDR3 DNA: TGTGCCAGCAGCCGTAGCGGGATGGGATACGGGTCCTACGAGCAGTACTTC
CDR3 protein: CASSRSGMGYGSYEQYF

V gene: TRBV6-2/TRBV6-3
J gene: TRBJ2-1
D gene: -
clone size: many
CDR3 DNA: TGTGCCAGCAGTTATGAGTGGCAAGGAAATGAGCAGTTCTTC
CDR3 protein: CASSYEWQGNEQFF

V gene: TRBV7-2
J gene: TRBJ2-1
D gene: TRBD1
clone size: many
CDR3 DNA: TGTGCCAGCAGCTTAGGACAGGGGGGCGAGCAGTTCTTC
CDR3 protein: CASSLGQGGEQFF

V gene: TRBV28
J gene: TRBJ2-7
D gene: TRBD2
clone size: many
CDR3 DNA: TGTGCCAGCAGGAGGACTAGCGCCGCCTACGAGCAGTACTTC
CDR3 protein: CASRRTSAAYEQYF

V gene: TRBV6-2/TRBV6-3
J gene: TRBJ1-5
D gene: -
clone size: many
CDR3 DNA: TGTGCCAGCAGGCGGGAACCTCGTGGTCAGCCCCAGCATTTT
CDR3 protein: CASRREPRGQPQHF

V gene: TRBV3-1
J gene: TRBJ1-1
D gene: -
clone size: many
CDR3 DNA: TGTGCCAGCAGCCAAGGAAACAGGGCGAACACTGAAGCTTTCTTT
CDR3 protein: CASSQGNRANTEAFF

V gene: TRBV5-1
J gene: TRBJ2-1
D gene: -
clone size: many
CDR3 DNA: TGCGCCAGCAGTTGGCAGGGTTCCAATGAGCAGTTCTTC
CDR3 protein: CASSWQGSNEQFF

V gene: TRBV5-1
J gene: TRBJ2-5
D gene: -
clone size: many
CDR3 DNA: TGCGCCAGCAGCTCCCGGACAGTCGGAGGAAAGGAGACCCAGTACTTC
CDR3 protein: CASSSRTVGGKETQYF

V gene: TRBV6-2/TRBV6-3
J gene: TRBJ2-7
D gene: -
clone size: many
CDR3 DNA: TGTGCCAGCAGTCGCCCCGGGACATTGTACGAGCAGTACTTC
CDR3 protein: CASSRPGTLYEQYF

V gene: TRBV7-2
J gene: TRBJ2-5
D gene: -
clone size: many
CDR3 DNA: TGTGCCAGCAGCTTACGGCACTGGGAGACCCAGTACTTC
CDR3 protein: CASSLRHWETQYF

V gene: TRBV20-1
J gene: TRBJ1-2
D gene: -
clone size: many
CDR3 DNA: TGCAGTGCTAACTACTACGACTATGGCTACACCTTC
CDR3 protein: CSANYYDYGYTF

V gene: TRBV12-3/TRBV12-4
J gene: TRBJ1-5
D gene: TRBD1
clone size: many
CDR3 DNA: TGTGCCAGCAGTTTTAGGGCAGGGGGCCAAAGAAATCAGCCCCAGCATTTT
CDR3 protein: CASSFRAGGQRNQPQHF

V gene: TRBV12-3/TRBV12-4
J gene: TRBJ1-5
D gene: TRBD1
clone size: many
CDR3 DNA: TGTGCCAGCAGTCCGGACAGGCCGAATCAGCCCCAGCATTTT
CDR3 protein: CASSPDRPNQPQHF

V gene: TRBV5-1
J gene: TRBJ1-1
D gene: -
clone size: many
CDR3 DNA: TGCGCCAGCAGCTTGGACGGGCAGGGGTACACTGAAGCTTTCTTT
CDR3 protein: CASSLDGQGYTEAFF

V gene: TRBV7-9
J gene: TRBJ1-5
D gene: -
clone size: many
CDR3 DNA: TGTGCCAGCAGCTTAGGGGGGTTAAATCAGCCCCAGCATTTT
CDR3 protein: CASSLGGLNQPQHF

V gene: TRBV27
J gene: TRBJ2-7
D gene: -
clone size: many
CDR3 DNA: TGTGCCACCCGGGACCACGCCTACGAGCAGTACTTC
CDR3 protein: CATRDHAYEQYF

V gene: TRBV7-2
J gene: TRBJ2-3
D gene: -
clone size: many
CDR3 DNA: TGTGCCAGCAGCTTATCTGCGGGTTCGGATACGCAGTATTTT
CDR3 protein: CASSLSAGSDTQYF

V gene: TRBV20-1
J gene: TRBJ2-2
D gene: -
clone size: -
CDR3 DNA: TGCAGTGCTAGAGGACTAGAGTACACCGGGGAGCTGTTTTTT
CDR3 protein: CSARGLEYTGELFF

V gene: TRBV11-2
J gene: TRBJ1-1
D gene: -
clone size: -
CDR3 DNA: TGTGCCAGCAGCTATTTAAAGTCTGGGAACACTGAAGCTTTCTTT
CDR3 protein: CASSYLKSGNTEAFF

V gene: TRBV7-9
J gene: TRBJ2-1
D gene: -
clone size: -
CDR3 DNA: TGTGCTAGCGTTGAGGACTGGGCGAATGAGCAGTTCTTC
CDR3 protein: CASVEDWANEQFF

V gene: TRBV5-1
J gene: TRBJ1-1
D gene: -
clone size: many
CDR3 DNA: TGCGCCAGCAGCTCGAAGGGGGACACTGAAGCTTTCTTT
CDR3 protein: CASSSKGDTEAFF

V gene: TRBV18
J gene: TRBJ2-7
D gene: TRBD1
clone size: many
CDR3 DNA: TGTGCCAGCTCACCAGACAGGGCTGTTTACGAGCAGTACTTC
CDR3 protein: CASSPDRAVYEQYF

V gene: TRBV27
J gene: TRBJ2-7
D gene: -
clone size: many
CDR3 DNA: TGTGCCACCAGGGTGTGGGATTCCTACGAGCAGTACTTC
CDR3 protein: CATRVWDSYEQYF

V gene: TRBV5-1
J gene: TRBJ1-1
D gene: -
clone size: many
CDR3 DNA: TGCGCCAGCAGCTTGGTTTATCGAGGGTATGAGAAAACTGAAGCTTTCTTT
CDR3 protein: CASSLVYRGYEKTEAFF

V gene: TRBV20-1
J gene: TRBJ1-5
D gene: TRBD1
clone size: many
CDR3 DNA: TGCAGTGCTAAAACCGGGACAGGGGGCAATCAGCCCCAGCATTTT
CDR3 protein: CSAKTGTGGNQPQHF

V gene: TRBV11-2
J gene: TRBJ1-1
D gene: -
clone size: many
CDR3 DNA: TGTGCCAGCAGCTTAGTTACGGAGGCTGAAGCTTTCTTT
CDR3 protein: CASSLVTEAEAFF

V gene: TRBV12-3/TRBV12-4
J gene: TRBJ2-2
D gene: TRBD2
clone size: medium-sized
CDR3 DNA: TGTGCCAGCAGCCAAATTTTGGGTACTAGCGACACCGGGGAGCTGTTTTTT
CDR3 protein: CASSQILGTSDTGELFF

V gene: TRBV27
J gene: TRBJ2-7
D gene: TRBD1
clone size: many
CDR3 DNA: TGTGCCAGCAGTCCCTCCGGGACAGGGAGGGGCGAGCAGTACTTC
CDR3 protein: CASSPSGTGRGEQYF

V gene: TRBV11-2
J gene: TRBJ2-1
D gene: -
clone size: many
CDR3 DNA: TGTGCCAGCAGCCCCGAACTCGTAGCTTGGCAGTTCTTC
CDR3 protein: CASSPELVAWQFF

V gene: TRBV20-1
J gene: TRBJ2-7
D gene: TRBD2
clone size: many
CDR3 DNA: TGTAAACTTGGTGGACTAGCGAGCTACGAGCAGTACTTC
CDR3 protein: CKLGGLASYEQYF

V gene: TRBV20-1
J gene: TRBJ2-7
D gene: TRBD2
clone size: medium-sized
CDR3 DNA: TGCAGTGCTAGAGTCAAAGGACTAGCGTTTTACGAGCAGTACTTC
CDR3 protein: CSARVKGLAFYEQYF

V gene: TRBV28
J gene: TRBJ2-3
D gene: TRBD2
clone size: many
CDR3 DNA: TGTGCCAGCAGCCCTAACGGCGGGGGGTCAGATACGCAGTATTTT
CDR3 protein: CASSPNGGGSDTQYF

V gene: TRBV14
J gene: TRBJ2-5
D gene: -
clone size: few
CDR3 DNA: TGTGCCAGCAGCCGTCTGGGGGTGTGGGAGACCCAGTACTTC
CDR3 protein: CASSRLGVWETQYF

V gene: TRBV7-9
J gene: TRBJ2-2
D gene: -
clone size: many
CDR3 DNA: TGTGCCAGCAGCAGTAGGACCGGGGAGCTGTTTTTT
CDR3 protein: CASSSRTGELFF

V gene: TRBV5-1
J gene: TRBJ1-3
D gene: -
clone size: many
CDR3 DNA: TGCGCCAGCAGCGGGGCCTCCTCTGGAAACACCATATATTTT
CDR3 protein: CASSGASSGNTIYF

V gene: TRBV5-1
J gene: TRBJ2-3
D gene: -
clone size: many
CDR3 DNA: TGCGCCAGCAGTCCGATGGAGGACCGTCGTGGCACAGATACGCAGTATTTT
CDR3 protein: CASSPMEDRRGTDTQYF

V gene: TRBV11-1
J gene: TRBJ2-7
D gene: -
clone size: -
CDR3 DNA: TGTGCCAGCAGCCTCACAGGGACGGCGTACGAGCAGTACTTC
CDR3 protein: CASSLTGTAYEQYF

V gene: TRBV15
J gene: TRBJ2-7
D gene: TRBD2
clone size: many
CDR3 DNA: TGTGCCACCAGCAGGGGACTAGCGGGAGAATCCGAGCAGTACTTC
CDR3 protein: CATSRGLAGESEQYF

V gene: TRBV27
J gene: TRBJ1-2
D gene: -
clone size: many
CDR3 DNA: TGTGCCAGCAGTGGCCGACCGGGACCCCCAGGAGGCTACACCTTC
CDR3 protein: CASSGRPGPPGGYTF

V gene: TRBV28
J gene: TRBJ2-7
D gene: -
clone size: many
CDR3 DNA: TGTGCCAGCAGTTTCGGGGGCGCGGGCTCCTACGAGCAGTACTTC
CDR3 protein: CASSFGGAGSYEQYF

V gene: TRBV5-1
J gene: TRBJ2-2
D gene: -
clone size: many
CDR3 DNA: TGCGCCAGCAGCTTGGCTGGAGACCCAACCGGGGAGCTGTTTTTT
CDR3 protein: CASSLAGDPTGELFF

V gene: TRBV5-1
J gene: TRBJ2-7
D gene: TRBD2
clone size: once
CDR3 DNA: TGCGCCAGCATCGAACAGGCTGTTGGACTAGCGGGAGTTACCGAGCAGTACTTC
CDR3 protein: CASIEQAVGLAGVTEQYF

V gene: TRBV7-2
J gene: TRBJ2-1
D gene: TRBD2
clone size: many
CDR3 DNA: TGTGCCAGCAGCTTATTTTATCGTGGCGGGAGGGCCTCGTATGAGCAGTTCTTC
CDR3 protein: CASSLFYRGGRASYEQFF

V gene: TRBV5-1
J gene: TRBJ2-7
D gene: -
clone size: many
CDR3 DNA: TGCGCCAGCAGCTTGAATGCGCCCTCGACCTACGAGCAGTACTTC
CDR3 protein: CASSLNAPSTYEQYF

V gene: TRBV4-1
J gene: TRBJ2-7
D gene: -
clone size: many
CDR3 DNA: TGCGCCAGCAGTCGGGGATCTCCGGCCTACGAGCAGTACTTC
CDR3 protein: CASSRGSPAYEQYF

V gene: TRBV7-2
J gene: TRBJ2-7
D gene: -
clone size: many
CDR3 DNA: TGTGCCAGCAGCCTCCGTTACGAGCAGTACTTC
CDR3 protein: CASSLRYEQYF